Listed below are T cell receptor beta chains from one sample, sequenced in a study of blood T cells in healthy people across ages. TCRdb re-called the 5' RACE reads through MiXCR, storing one row per CDR3 protein. Among 800,000 to 950,000 distinct CDR3 sequences listed, roughly 43% were seen once. The specimen sequenced was blood. These receptors all come from a young man in good health. Both conserved end residues are part of each CDR3. D genes are given only for firm matches. Size is omitted from some rows. Given values are once, few, many or a class for expanded clones.

d_gene: .
v_gene: TRBV5-5
j_gene: TRBJ1-6
abundance: .
CDR3aa: CASSFGQGGVSPLHF
CDR3nt: TGTGCCAGCAGCTTTGGGCAGGGTGGGGTGTCACCCCTCCACTTT

d_gene: TRBD2
v_gene: TRBV28
j_gene: TRBJ2-1
abundance: .
CDR3aa: CASSLLAGVNNEQFF
CDR3nt: TGTGCCAGCAGTTTATTAGCGGGGGTAAACAATGAGCAGTTCTTC

d_gene: TRBD2
v_gene: TRBV9
j_gene: TRBJ2-1
abundance: few
CDR3aa: CASSVASGGAGEQFF
CDR3nt: TGTGCCAGCAGCGTAGCTAGCGGGGGGGCGGGTGAGCAGTTCTTC

d_gene: .
v_gene: TRBV6-5
j_gene: TRBJ2-3
abundance: .
CDR3aa: CASSYFSGTLTDTQYF
CDR3nt: TGTGCCAGCAGTTACTTCTCCGGGACACTCACAGATACGCAGTATTTT

d_gene: .
v_gene: TRBV7-8
j_gene: TRBJ2-3
abundance: few
CDR3aa: CASSFTRGDTQYF
CDR3nt: TGTGCCAGCAGCTTCACTAGGGGGGATACGCAGTATTTT

d_gene: .
v_gene: TRBV4-1
j_gene: TRBJ2-5
abundance: many
CDR3aa: CASSRKGGQETQYF
CDR3nt: TGCGCCAGCAGCCGCAAAGGGGGCCAAGAGACCCAGTACTTC

d_gene: .
v_gene: TRBV28
j_gene: TRBJ1-4
abundance: few
CDR3aa: CASSPSTTRGEKLFF
CDR3nt: TGTGCCAGCAGTCCCAGTACCACGAGAGGTGAAAAACTGTTTTTT

d_gene: .
v_gene: TRBV14
j_gene: TRBJ2-3
abundance: .
CDR3aa: CASSQDQREVDTQYF
CDR3nt: TGTGCCAGCAGCCAAGATCAAAGAGAGGTCGATACGCAGTATTTT

d_gene: .
v_gene: TRBV5-6
j_gene: TRBJ2-5
abundance: .
CDR3aa: CASSLDGWWYF
CDR3nt: TGTGCCAGCAGCTTGGATGGGTGGTGGTACTTC

d_gene: .
v_gene: TRBV13
j_gene: TRBJ2-4
abundance: few
CDR3aa: CASSLEGGINIQYF
CDR3nt: TGTGCCAGCAGCTTAGAGGGGGGTATCAACATTCAGTACTTC

d_gene: .
v_gene: TRBV28
j_gene: TRBJ2-7
abundance: .
CDR3aa: CASSQGRGEQYF
CDR3nt: TGTGCCAGCAGTCAGGGACGGGGCGAGCAGTACTTC

d_gene: TRBD2
v_gene: TRBV6-2/TRBV6-3
j_gene: TRBJ2-1
abundance: .
CDR3aa: CASSYSTSGGGVNEQFF
CDR3nt: TGTGCCAGCAGTTACTCGACTAGCGGGGGGGGTGTCAATGAGCAGTTCTTC

d_gene: .
v_gene: TRBV2
j_gene: TRBJ2-7
abundance: few
CDR3aa: CASTRENYEQYF
CDR3nt: TGTGCCAGCACCCGGGAAAACTACGAGCAGTACTTC

d_gene: .
v_gene: TRBV28
j_gene: TRBJ1-4
abundance: .
CDR3aa: CASSLRGLREKLFF
CDR3nt: TGTGCCAGCAGTTTGCGGGGCCTCCGAGAAAAACTGTTTTTT

d_gene: TRBD1
v_gene: TRBV2
j_gene: TRBJ1-2
abundance: .
CDR3aa: CASSYRQGVIYGYTF
CDR3nt: TGTGCCAGCAGTTATAGACAGGGGGTAATCTATGGCTACACCTTC

d_gene: .
v_gene: TRBV5-1
j_gene: TRBJ2-7
abundance: .
CDR3aa: CASSLDVGLSYEQYF
CDR3nt: TGCGCCAGCAGCTTGGATGTGGGTCTCTCCTACGAGCAGTACTTC

d_gene: .
v_gene: TRBV6-5
j_gene: TRBJ1-2
abundance: .
CDR3aa: CASSYSSAGPPGDYGYTF
CDR3nt: TGTGCCAGCAGTTACTCGTCGGCAGGGCCCCCGGGGGACTATGGCTACACCTTC

d_gene: .
v_gene: TRBV6-4
j_gene: TRBJ2-7
abundance: .
CDR3aa: CASSVKISYEQYF
CDR3nt: TGTGCCAGCAGTGTGAAGATCTCCTACGAGCAGTACTTC

d_gene: TRBD1
v_gene: TRBV6-6
j_gene: TRBJ1-1
abundance: .
CDR3aa: CASSYRDRNTEAFF
CDR3nt: TGTGCCAGCAGCTACCGGGACAGGAACACTGAAGCTTTCTTT

d_gene: .
v_gene: TRBV7-8
j_gene: TRBJ1-2
abundance: .
CDR3aa: CASSSNQGRDGYTF
CDR3nt: TGTGCCAGCAGCTCTAATCAGGGGCGAGATGGCTACACCTTC

d_gene: TRBD1
v_gene: TRBV12-3/TRBV12-4
j_gene: TRBJ1-2
abundance: few
CDR3aa: CASSFMTGAYGYTF
CDR3nt: TGTGCCAGCAGTTTCATGACAGGGGCCTATGGCTACACCTTC

d_gene: .
v_gene: TRBV5-1
j_gene: TRBJ1-2
abundance: many
CDR3aa: CASSRQGIATTGGYDYTF
CDR3nt: TGCGCCAGCAGCCGCCAGGGGATAGCCACCACCGGCGGGTATGACTACACCTTC

d_gene: .
v_gene: TRBV5-1
j_gene: TRBJ2-5
abundance: .
CDR3aa: CASSLSGGVLQETQYF
CDR3nt: TGCGCCAGCAGCTTGTCTGGGGGAGTTTTGCAAGAGACCCAGTACTTC

d_gene: TRBD1
v_gene: TRBV27
j_gene: TRBJ2-1
abundance: .
CDR3aa: CASRGTAISFNEQFF
CDR3nt: TGTGCCAGCAGAGGGACAGCCATCTCCTTCAATGAGCAGTTCTTC

d_gene: TRBD1
v_gene: TRBV14
j_gene: TRBJ2-7
abundance: .
CDR3aa: CASSQETESGTGVHEQYF
CDR3nt: TGTGCCAGCAGCCAAGAGACGGAGTCAGGGACAGGGGTCCACGAGCAGTACTTC

d_gene: TRBD1
v_gene: TRBV7-8
j_gene: TRBJ2-2
abundance: few
CDR3aa: CASSLAGGQGNTGELFF
CDR3nt: TGTGCCAGCAGCTTAGCAGGGGGACAGGGGAACACCGGGGAGCTGTTTTTT

d_gene: TRBD2
v_gene: TRBV20-1
j_gene: TRBJ2-5
abundance: once
CDR3aa: CSARDAGTSRSETQYF
CDR3nt: TGCAGTGCTAGAGACGCCGGGACTAGCAGGAGTGAGACCCAGTACTTC

d_gene: .
v_gene: TRBV7-6
j_gene: TRBJ2-5
abundance: few
CDR3aa: CASSLYLGPKETQYF
CDR3nt: TGTGCCAGCAGCTTGTACTTGGGGCCCAAAGAGACCCAGTACTTC

d_gene: .
v_gene: TRBV28
j_gene: TRBJ1-2
abundance: few
CDR3aa: CASSQQGTDGYTF
CDR3nt: TGTGCCAGCAGCCAGCAGGGTACAGACGGCTACACCTTC

d_gene: .
v_gene: TRBV3-1
j_gene: TRBJ1-2
abundance: .
CDR3aa: CASSSDRSYGYTF
CDR3nt: TGTGCCAGCAGCTCTGACAGGAGCTATGGCTACACCTTC

d_gene: .
v_gene: TRBV29-1
j_gene: TRBJ2-3
abundance: .
CDR3aa: CSVFSTSVTQYF
CDR3nt: TGCAGCGTATTCTCAACGAGCGTCACGCAGTATTTT

d_gene: .
v_gene: TRBV4-1
j_gene: TRBJ2-7
abundance: once
CDR3aa: CASSQESADYEQYF
CDR3nt: TGCGCCAGCAGCCAAGAGTCGGCAGACTACGAGCAGTACTTC

d_gene: TRBD1
v_gene: TRBV12-3/TRBV12-4
j_gene: TRBJ2-7
abundance: once
CDR3aa: CASGQGAYNQQYF
CDR3nt: TGTGCCAGTGGACAGGGGGCCTACAATCAGCAGTACTTC

d_gene: TRBD2
v_gene: TRBV6-5
j_gene: TRBJ2-1
abundance: .
CDR3aa: CASKAGGARNEQFF
CDR3nt: TGTGCCAGCAAGGCCGGGGGGGCCAGGAATGAGCAGTTCTTC

d_gene: .
v_gene: TRBV6-5
j_gene: TRBJ2-6
abundance: .
CDR3aa: CASSYRGYGANVLTF
CDR3nt: TGTGCCAGCAGTTACAGGGGATATGGGGCCAACGTCCTGACTTTC

d_gene: .
v_gene: TRBV18
j_gene: TRBJ2-5
abundance: .
CDR3aa: CASSRAVETQYF
CDR3nt: TGTGCCAGCTCACGAGCGGTGGAGACCCAGTACTTC